One sample yielded the 11 T cell receptor beta chains listed below, sequenced in a study of shared clonotypes between healthy human individuals. The naive CD8 subset, CD45RO-negative cells positively selected for CCR7, excluded terminally differentiated effector memory CD45RA+ cells. The method was immunoSEQ multiplex PCR; TCRdb's version includes in-frame clones alone and lacks a portion of them. The profile shows about 650,000 clones, nearly 97% of them singletons. The sample was naive CD8+ T cells sorted from blood. These receptors were taken from a woman in her twenties or thirties in good health.

With respect to this clone: Other nucleotide sequences in the sample specify the same CDR3. The DNA for the CDR3 is TGCGCCAGCAGCCCACTAGCGGGGGCCTACGAGCAGTACTTC. This sequence encodes CASSPLAGAYEQYF. The V and J genes are TRBV5-1 and TRBJ2-5; TRBD2 matches 11 bases. The end of the DNA fits TRBJ2-7 better, so the J call may be wrong. CDR1 and CDR2 from the germline V gene are SGHRS and YFSETQ. This CDR3 contains 14 residues.

The rearrangement joins TRBV13 to TRBJ1-1, with D possibly matching TRBD1 (5 bases). The CDR3 sequence is 14 residues long. CDR1 PRHDT and CDR2 FYEKMQ come from the germline V gene (reference sequence). V gave up 4 bases and J gave up 4 bases, with 13 bases separating them. The CDR3 reads CASSYPGSTTEAFF. DNA of the CDR3: TGTGCCAGCAGCTACCCAGGGAGTACCACTGAAGCTTTCTTT.

The chain recombines TRBV13 with TRBJ2-3; no firm D call. The V end lost 5 bases, the J end lost 3 bases, and 9 bases lay between the germline ends. Germline V gene lookup returns CDR1 PRHDT and CDR2 FYEKMQ (reference sequence). The length of the CDR3 is 13 residues. The CDR3 DNA reads as TGTGCCAGCAGCCCTTTAGAAACAGATACGCAGTATTTT. Amino acids: CASSPLETDTQYF.

This clone occurred once. The chain links TRBV27 to TRBJ1-5; possibly TRBD1 for D (6 bases). The V and J ends lost 4 bases and 3 bases respectively, with 10 bases between them. The germline V gene encodes CDR1 MNHEY and CDR2 SMNVEV (reference sequence). This CDR3 region has 14 residues. The CDR3: CASSSGGPNQPQHF. The CDR3 nucleotides are TGTGCCAGCAGTTCGGGGGGCCCCAATCAGCCCCAGCATTTT.

CDR3 sequence (DNA): TGTGCCAGCGGGCAAGTTGGGGACTCCTACAATGAGCAGTTCTTC. Its protein product is CASGQVGDSYNEQFF. The chain recombines TRBV27 with TRBJ2-1; D is unresolved. The CDR3 extends over 15 amino acids. The V end lost 8 bases, the J end lost 0 bases, and 14 bases lay between the germline ends. The germline V gene has CDR1 MNHEY and CDR2 SMNVEV (reference sequence).

The chain uses TRBV27 and TRBJ2-7; D not resolved. CDR3 length: 13 amino acids. Trimming pared 10 bases from V and 2 bases from J, leaving 15 bases between. The germline V gene encodes CDR1 MNHEY and CDR2 SMNVEV (reference sequence). This CDR3 reads CATGPAGTYEQYF. In nucleotides, the CDR3 is TGTGCCACCGGACCTGCCGGAACCTACGAGCAGTACTTC.

The chain carries TRBV29-1 and TRBJ2-7; D is unresolved. Germline V gives CDR1 SQVTM, CDR2 ANQGSEA. Trimming stripped 0 bases from V and 2 bases from J, with 14 bases between. CDR3 size: 15 residues. CDR3 bases: TGCAGCGTTGAAGATCCGAGCACTGAAACCTACGAGCAGTACTTC. This translates into CSVEDPSTETYEQYF.

J is TRBJ1-3 and V is TRBV6-1, with D unclear. The V end was cut by 2 bases, the J end by 0 bases, with 11 bases between. This CDR3 comprises 16 residues. The germline gives CDR1 MNHNS, CDR2 SASEGT. Here the CDR3 reads CASSEYGAFSGNTIYF. As DNA, the CDR3 is TGTGCCAGCAGTGAATATGGAGCCTTCTCTGGAAACACCATATATTTT.

The chain combines TRBV27 with TRBJ2-7, with 14 bases fitting TRBD2. With V trimmed by 5 bases and J by 6 bases, 6 bases remained unmatched. The length of the CDR3 is 15 residues. Germline V gene lookup returns CDR1 MNHEY and CDR2 SMNVEV (reference sequence). The CDR3 region is CASSPGTSGSIEQYF. The DNA for the CDR3 is TGTGCCAGCAGTCCCGGGACTAGCGGGAGTATCGAGCAGTACTTC.

As DNA, the CDR3 is TGTGCCAGCAGCCAAAGTGTGGGCGACCGGTATGGCTACACCTTC. Protein: CASSQSVGDRYGYTF. J is TRBJ1-2 and V is TRBV11-2, with D unclear. CDR1 is SGHAT and CDR2 is FQNNGV in the germline V gene. The germline V and J ends were trimmed by 5 bases and 5 bases, with 18 bases remaining between them. CDR3 size: 15 residues.

The chain links TRBV30 to TRBJ2-5, with 8 positions matching TRBD1. Judging by the DNA end, TRBJ2-7 fits better; the J call may be wrong. Germline CDR1 reads GTSNPN; CDR2 reads SVGIG (reference sequence). This CDR3 has 13 amino acids. In nucleotides, the CDR3 is TGTGCCTGGAGTAGGGGGACAGGCTACGAGCAGTACTTC. Translation gives CAWSRGTGYEQYF.